This T cell receptor (beta chain) emerged from a study of technical replicates of blood from a few donors (TCRdb year 2017). CDR1 and CDR2 (SNHLY, FYNNEI) derive from the germline V gene. The CDR3 contains 16 residues, cysteine and phenylalanine counted. Of all the DNA, just the CDR3 is kept, 48 bases in frame from base 1. Compared with germline, V lacks 5 bases and J lacks 4 bases; bases without a gene match: 8. A remark on this clone: It has no known antigen specificity. Nothing much larger sits one base from this clone, and base qualities are not available.

Libraries were constructed by the immunoSEQ multiplex PCR assay. Sourced from immuneACCESS, this table was stored by TCRdb with only in-frame sequences that have V and J called. A share of the clones is absent; for the studies checked, an unresolved V gene accounts for under half, and the remainder has no known explanation. The sample table contains 74,000 or so clones; only one count was recorded for around nine tenths of them. The ten top clones hold roughly 0.37% of the sample. The sequence came from a human donor in good health. The chain couples TRBV2 to TRBJ2-2; 9 bases in the middle match TRBD1. The sample consisted of T cells isolated from PBMCs. The CDR3 protein is CASSYTGGAGTGELFF. At the DNA level, the sequence is TGTGCCAGCAGTTATACAGGGGGCGCGGGCACCGGGGAGCTGTTTTTT.